Here is one T cell receptor (beta chain) with its context. Its target is unknown. This specimen belongs to a study of Ad26.COV2.S vaccination and SARS-CoV-2 variants. Study observations and caveats: Breadth of non-spike TCRs did not differ between vaccinees and placebo recipients.

Treatment in this sample: about 20 received Ad26.COV2.S at low or high dose, single or two shots; roughly five received placebo; per-sample allocation not given. Samples came from day 63 after the first vaccine or placebo injection. The repertoire was sequenced with immunoSEQ multiplex PCR; TCRdb's copy has only in-frame clones and lacks some. The sample holds roughly 680,000 clones, 70% to 90% seen once. The CDR3 covers 13 residues. The V gene's germline CDR1 is SQVTM and CDR2 ANQGSEA. Trimming took off 6 bases at V and 0 bases at J, with 10 bases between the two ends. The TCR comes from a person aged 18 to 59 who received the Ad26.COV2.S COVID-19 vaccine or a placebo. The sequences come from peripheral blood, collected in a trial of Ad26.COV2.S vaccine versus placebo. V usage is TRBV29-1 and J usage is TRBJ2-3, with a possible D match to TRBD1 (6 bases). The DNA of the CDR3 is TGCAGCGTCCCGGACAGAAGCACAGATACGCAGTATTTT. The encoded protein is CSVPDRSTDTQYF.